The clone carrying this T cell receptor (beta chain) occurred many times. Its target is not known. A read error may be the cause here, since a much bigger clone is one base away. Each donor had approximately 10 milliliters of peripheral blood drawn. The data stem from a study of blood T cells in healthy people across ages. The second PCR ran about 7 to 12 cycles with a sample-barcoded 5' primer and J-beta primers. Every molecule of cDNA carried a tag from a template-switch adaptor with 12 random nucleotides. In TCRdb, the 5' RACE reads were re-called with MiXCR into one record per CDR3 protein. The sample yields about 1.4 million distinct CDR3 sequences, 59% seen once. V lost 6 bases, J lost 11 bases, and 22 bases lay in between. The CDR3 has 14 residues. Germline lookup yields CDR1 SEHNR and CDR2 FQNEAQ (reference sequence). Study-level results: Age showed a roughly linear inverse relationship with TCR beta diversity per million T cells. Unknown donor CMV status possibly confounded expanded clonotype changes.

The sample taken for sequencing was blood. The clonotype was recovered from a man younger than 30 in good health. The chain carries TRBV7-9 and TRBJ2-5, with D perhaps matching TRBD1 or TRBD2 (6 bases each). The DNA of the CDR3 is TGTGCCAGCAGAAAGGGGGGAAGGGGCTATGAGCAGTACTTC. Protein product: CASRKGGRGYEQYF. Based on the CDR3 plus reference TRBV7-9 and TRBJ2-5, the full variable domain is DTGVSQNPRHKITKRGQNVTFRCDPISEHNRLYWYRQTLGQGPEFLTYFQNEAQLEKSRLLSDRFSAERPKGSFSTLEIQRTEQGDSAMYLCASRKGGRGYEQYFGPGTRLLVL.